This T cell receptor beta chain was sequenced during a study of blood T cell repertoires in COVID-19. Study-level information: Collection of acute and convalescent COVID-19 samples took place in the United States, Italy and Spain. PBMCs, B-cell-depleted T cells, or T cells provided the cDNA or gDNA that made up the material.

Only in-frame clones appear in the TCRdb table, and some are missing; sequencing was by immunoSEQ multiplex PCR. The table includes over 25,000 clones, 88% detected once. The sample consisted of peripheral blood. The clonotype was recovered from a woman in her fifties or sixties with active COVID-19.

CDR3 coding DNA: TGTGCCAGCAGCTTAGCGCTCCCGGACAGGGGTTCATACAATGAGCAGTTCTTC. Protein: CASSLALPDRGSYNEQFF. The chain couples TRBV7-9 to TRBJ2-1; 9 nucleotides match TRBD1. The CDR3 is 18 residues long. V shed 0 bases, J shed 4 bases, and the junction held 10 bases outside the gene matches. CDR1 and CDR2 (germline): SEHNR, FQNEAQ (reference sequence).